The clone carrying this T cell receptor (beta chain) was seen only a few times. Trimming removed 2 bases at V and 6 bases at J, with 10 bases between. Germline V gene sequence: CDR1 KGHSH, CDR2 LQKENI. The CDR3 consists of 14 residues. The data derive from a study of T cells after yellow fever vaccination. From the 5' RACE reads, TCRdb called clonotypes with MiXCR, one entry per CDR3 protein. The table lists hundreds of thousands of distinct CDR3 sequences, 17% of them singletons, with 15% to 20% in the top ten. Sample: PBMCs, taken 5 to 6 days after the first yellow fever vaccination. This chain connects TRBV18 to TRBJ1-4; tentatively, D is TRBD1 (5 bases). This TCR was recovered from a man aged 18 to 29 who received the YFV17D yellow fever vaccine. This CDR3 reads CASSPSLTDEKLFF. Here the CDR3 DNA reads TGTGCCAGCTCACCATCGTTGACAGATGAAAAACTGTTTTTT.